This T cell receptor beta chain is from a study of liver allograft versus peripheral blood T cells. Looking at the study overall: T cell receptor repertoires in transplanted livers were compared with those in recipients' peripheral blood.

Using its own MiXCR run on the reads, TCRdb lists one record per CDR3 protein. Among around 10,000 distinct CDR3 sequences, approximately 19% were seen once, and the ten largest hold 1.5% to 2%. Notes on this clonotype: Its specificity is unknown.

General study points: Intra-allograft T cell receptor repertoires in the liver reportedly differed from peripheral blood repertoires.

This CDR3 is built from 16 residues. The trim removed 6 bases at V and 4 bases at J, leaving 9 bases unmatched. Germline values: CDR1 MNHGY, CDR2 SVAAGI. V gene TRBV6-9 combines with J gene TRBJ2-1; 10 bases are a match to TRBD2. The sequence came from a human patient who had a liver transplant. Among the T cells, some may be from the graft donor. This CDR3 is CASRECRTSGYNEQFF. The CDR3 DNA reads TGTGCCAGCAGAGAATGTCGGACTAGCGGTTACAATGAGCAGTTCTTC.